Shown below are 20 T cell receptor beta chains from a single sample sequenced in a study of T cells in Graves' hyperthyroidism and ophthalmopathy. RNA transcripts provided the source from which TCR beta CDR3 regions were amplified. The HTBI primer set was used in a first-round RT-PCR of the TCR CDR3. TCRdb ran MiXCR on the multiplex PCR reads and lists one entry per CDR3 protein. This sample carries over 500,000 distinct CDR3 sequences, about 14% of them seen once, and the ten largest clones take 11% to 15%. The sequenced sample consisted of blood. These receptor sequences come from a woman aged 40 to 50 with Graves' hyperthyroidism.

This clonotype occurred many times. The V gene is TRBV5-1, the J gene TRBJ2-7, with D possibly being TRBD1 (6 bases). Germline V gene sequence: CDR1 SGHRS, CDR2 YFSETQ. Deletions cut 6 bases from V and 2 bases from J, with 12 bases between. The CDR3 is made up of 13 amino acids. The CDR3 nucleotides read TGCGCCAGCAAAATACAGGGAACCTACGAGCAGTACTTC. It encodes CASKIQGTYEQYF. Using reference TRBV5-1 and TRBJ2-7 for the parts outside the CDR3, the full variable domain is KAGVTQTPRYLIKTRGQQVTLSCSPISGHRSVSWYQQTPGQGLQFLFEYFSETQRNKGNFPGRFSGRQFSNSRSEMNVSTLELGDSALYLCASKIQGTYEQYFGPGTRLTVT.

This clonotype was observed a few times. The rearrangement links TRBV20-1 to TRBJ1-1; TRBD1 might be the D (5 bases). CDR3 length equals 15 residues. V was cut by 3 bases and J by 0 bases, with 14 bases left in between. Germline V gene data show CDR1 as DFQATT and CDR2 as SNEGSKA (reference sequence). CDR3 DNA: TGCAGTGCTAGCCCACAGGTTACCATGAACACTGAAGCTTTCTTT. Translated, it gives CSASPQVTMNTEAFF.

This clonotype has a count of ten or more. This chain links TRBV9 with TRBJ2-7; 13 bases agree with TRBD2. The CDR3 is 15 residues long. CDR1 and CDR2 from the germline V gene are SGDLS and YYNGEE. With V trimmed by 3 bases and J by 7 bases, 7 bases remained unmatched. CDR3 residues: CASSGLAGGTGEQYF. For the CDR3, the DNA is TGTGCCAGCAGCGGACTAGCGGGAGGTACCGGGGAGCAGTACTTC.

The chain carries TRBV20-1 and TRBJ1-1; TRBD1 matches 10 bases. There are 14 residues in the CDR3. V lost 6 bases and J lost 1; bases outside the gene matches: 5. CDR1 and CDR2 (germline): DFQATT, SNEGSKA (reference sequence). This chain's CDR3 is CSAWTGGPNTEAFF. Here the CDR3 DNA reads TGCAGTGCCTGGACAGGGGGGCCGAACACTGAAGCTTTCTTT.

Only a few counts were recorded for this clonotype. The V and J genes are TRBV12-3 or TRBV12-4 and TRBJ2-5; 10 nucleotides agree with TRBD1. There are 15 residues in the CDR3. V shed 3 bases and J 0 bases; nucleotides not matched to a gene: 1. The DNA for the CDR3 is TGTGCCAGCAGTTTGGGACAGGGGTACCAAGAGACCCAGTACTTC. Protein sequence: CASSLGQGYQETQYF.

The chain is built from TRBV19 and TRBJ2-6; 10 nucleotides align to TRBD1. This CDR3 is 17 amino acids long. J was trimmed by 4 bases and V by 9 bases; bases with no gene match: 12. The germline V gene has CDR1 LNHDA and CDR2 SQIVND (reference sequence). The CDR3 loop reads CASVGGQGTKGANVLTF. The CDR3 DNA sequence: TGTGCCAGCGTAGGGGGACAGGGGACTAAAGGGGCCAACGTCCTGACTTTC. Together with reference TRBV19 and TRBJ2-6, the CDR3 gives the full variable domain: DGGITQSPKYLFRKEGQNVTLSCEQNLNHDAMYWYRQDPGQGLRLIYYSQIVNDFQKGDIAEGYSVSREKKESFPLTVTSAQKNPTAFYLCASVGGQGTKGANVLTFGAGSRLTVL.

V gene TRBV14 combines with J gene TRBJ1-3; D is ambiguous. The CDR3 covers 15 residues. V was shortened by 0 bases and J by 4 bases, with 10 bases between the two germline ends. The V gene's germline CDR1 is SGHDN and CDR2 FVKESK. CDR3 in amino acids: CASSQDVPLGNTIYF. The CDR3, as DNA: TGTGCCAGCAGCCAAGATGTCCCGCTGGGAAACACCATATATTTT.

This clonotype was observed at least ten times. This CDR3 is CASSVATSLAGTGELFF. CDR3 nucleotides: TGTGCCAGCAGCGTAGCTACGTCTTTGGCAGGCACCGGGGAGCTGTTTTTT. The chain combines TRBV9 with TRBJ2-2; D unclear. The germline CDR1 and CDR2 sequences are SGDLS and YYNGEE. The CDR3 consists of 17 residues. Trimming pared 0 bases from V and 4 bases from J, leaving 16 bases between. The whole variable domain, filled in from reference TRBV9 and TRBJ2-2, reads DSGVTQTPKHLITATGQRVTLRCSPRSGDLSVYWYQQSLDQGLQFLIQYYNGEERAKGNILERFSAQQFPDLHSELNLSSLELGDSALYFCASSVATSLAGTGELFFGEGSRLTVL.

This clonotype was counted many times. The chain joins TRBV4-1 to TRBJ2-7; a weak D match, TRBD1 (6 bases). CDR1 MGHRA and CDR2 YSYEKL come from the germline V gene. The CDR3 loop spans 15 amino acids. Deletions cut 1 base from V and 3 bases from J, with 13 bases between. Written as DNA, the CDR3 is TGCGCCAGCAGCCAAGGGGCCAGGGGCGGCTACGAGCAGTACTTC. Amino acid sequence: CASSQGARGGYEQYF.

At least ten counts were recorded for this clonotype. The chain is built from TRBV24-1 and TRBJ2-3; 10 bases are a match to TRBD2. V gave up 4 bases and J gave up 6 bases; unmatched junction bases: 9. Germline loops: CDR1 KGHDR, CDR2 SFDVKD. This CDR3 contains 16 residues. Here the CDR3 DNA reads TGTGCCACCAGTGACCATGGACTAGCGGATGGGGATACGCAGTATTTT. Translating gives CATSDHGLADGDTQYF.

This clonotype has only a few counts. The chain uses TRBV12-3 or TRBV12-4 and TRBJ2-7; TRBD2 agrees at 8 bases. J was trimmed by 7 bases and V by 5 bases; bases with no gene match: 13. This CDR3 spans 15 amino acids. This CDR3 reads CASSLALAGRGEQYF. CDR3 in DNA: TGTGCCAGCAGTCTTGCCTTAGCGGGAAGAGGTGAGCAGTACTTC.

This clonotype was detected a few times. V usage is TRBV2 and J usage is TRBJ1-6; D unclear. Germline assignment: CDR1 SNHLY and CDR2 FYNNEI. V was shortened by 6 bases and J by 8 bases, with 14 bases between the two germline ends. The CDR3 contains 14 residues. The CDR3 DNA sequence: TGTGCCAGCAGGGCCCCGGGAAAAGATTCACCCCTCCACTTT. Amino acids: CASRAPGKDSPLHF.

This clonotype was observed at least ten times. J is TRBJ2-1 and V is TRBV5-1; D is unclear. Germline V CDR1 and CDR2: SGHRS, YFSETQ. The CDR3 is 17 residues long. The V gene lost 5 bases and the J gene lost 0 bases, with 18 bases spanning the gap. The CDR3 region has the DNA TGCGCCAGCAGATCCAGTGACCCTCTAAGCTCCTACAATGAGCAGTTCTTC. It is translated as CASRSSDPLSSYNEQFF.

Only a few counts were recorded for this clonotype. This chain links TRBV3-1 with TRBJ1-2; TRBD1 matches 7 bases. Germline V gene data show CDR1 as LGHDT and CDR2 as YNNKEL (reference sequence). CDR3 length: 14 amino acids. V trimming: 6 bases; J trimming: 4 bases; junction bases outside the gene matches: 8. The DNA of the CDR3 is TGTGCCAGCAGTTACGAAGACAGGGTCTATGGCTACACCTTC. Translation: CASSYEDRVYGYTF.

The sample holds a few counts of this clonotype. The rearrangement links TRBV10-1 to TRBJ1-6; D not certain. Trimming removed 2 bases at V and 10 bases at J, with 12 bases between. Germline-derived CDR1 and CDR2 are WNHNN and SYGVQD (reference sequence). CDR3 length equals 14 residues. The CDR3 DNA reads as TGCGCCAGCAGTGAGCTGCCGGGGAACTCACCCCTCCACTTT. This sequence encodes CASSELPGNSPLHF.

V gene TRBV7-6 combines with J gene TRBJ2-1, with 11 positions matching TRBD2. V gave up 4 bases and J gave up 4 bases; unmatched junction bases: 3. CDR1 is SGHVS, CDR2 FNYEAQ, per germline. CDR3 length: 15 residues. CDR3: CASSSSGRTYNEQFF. CDR3 DNA sequence: TGTGCCAGCAGCTCTAGCGGGAGGACTTACAATGAGCAGTTCTTC.

Of note for this clonotype: Because the CDR3 is missing its conserved closing phenylalanine or tryptophan, this is likely a read error. The chain combines TRBV5-5 with TRBJ2-1, with D perhaps matching TRBD2 (6 bases). Germline loops: CDR1 SGHKS, CDR2 YYEKEE (reference sequence). The CDR3 runs to 16 residues. The V end was cut by 1 base, the J end by 0 bases, with 11 bases between. The chain's CDR3 is CASSLSAGPSYNEQFL. The CDR3 DNA follows: TGTGCCAGCAGCTTGTCGGCGGGACCCTCCTACAATGAGCAGTTCCTC.

On this clonotype: This CDR3 is missing its conserved last phenylalanine or tryptophan, likely due to a read error. The V call is TRBV7-9, the J call TRBJ2-6; 8 nucleotides line up with TRBD1. CDR1 and CDR2 (germline): SEHNR, FQNEAQ (reference sequence). This CDR3 has 17 amino acids. Trimming cost V 5 bases and J 0 bases; bases outside gene matches: 6. The DNA of the CDR3 is TGTGCCAGCAGCGGACAGGGACTGACCTCTGGGGCCAACGTCCTGACTTCC. The encoded protein is CASSGQGLTSGANVLTS.

This clonotype came up a few times. The V call is TRBV12-3 or TRBV12-4, the J call TRBJ2-5, with D unresolved. The CDR3 is 16 residues long. V was shortened by 2 bases and J by 0 bases, with 13 bases between the two germline ends. The CDR3 nucleotides are TGTGCCAGCAGTTTATTTCTCGGAGCCCACCAAGAGACCCAGTACTTC. Protein: CASSLFLGAHQETQYF.

J is TRBJ2-3 and V is TRBV19; TRBD1 agrees at 7 bases. Per germline, CDR1 LNHDA and CDR2 SQIVND (reference sequence). The trim removed 9 bases at V and 1 base at J, leaving 4 bases unmatched. The CDR3 is made up of 13 amino acids. The CDR3 nucleotides read TGTGCCAGCCGACAGGGTGGCACAGATACGCAGTATTTT. Amino acid sequence: CASRQGGTDTQYF.